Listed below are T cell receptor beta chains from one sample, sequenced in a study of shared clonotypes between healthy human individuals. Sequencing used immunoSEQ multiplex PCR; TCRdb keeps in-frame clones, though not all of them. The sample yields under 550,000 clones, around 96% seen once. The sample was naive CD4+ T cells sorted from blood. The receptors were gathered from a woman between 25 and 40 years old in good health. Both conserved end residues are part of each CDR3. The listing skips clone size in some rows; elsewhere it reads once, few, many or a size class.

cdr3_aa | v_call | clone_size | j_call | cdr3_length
CASSGYSGYTF | TRBV2 | . | TRBJ1-2 | 11
CASSMDKTYEQYF | TRBV27 | . | TRBJ2-7 | 13
CASSSGTGGAWPQHF | TRBV6-1 | . | TRBJ1-5 | 15
CASSYLDRLSGNTIYF | TRBV2 | . | TRBJ1-3 | 16
CAISKTGQGFSYEQYF | TRBV10-3 | . | TRBJ2-7 | 16
CASSPPSLAGPYEQYF | TRBV28 | . | TRBJ2-7 | 16
CASSLSPYEQYF | TRBV5-1 | few | TRBJ2-7 | 12
CASSLETGVETQYF | TRBV5-1 | . | TRBJ2-5 | 14
CVCPSGANVLTF | TRBV21-1 | . | TRBJ2-6 | 12
CASKGAPDTQYF | TRBV9 | . | TRBJ2-3 | 12
CASGGEGTYNSPLHF | TRBV2 | . | TRBJ1-6 | 15
CATTPPGQGDEQYF | TRBV19 | once | . | 14
CASSRRTSGRETQYF | TRBV6-4 | . | TRBJ2-5 | 15
CAWRDRGSGNTIYF | TRBV30 | . | TRBJ1-3 | 14
CASSQVDRGTEAFF | TRBV18 | . | TRBJ1-1 | 14
CASSSLRGSDVYGYTF | TRBV5-4 | . | TRBJ1-2 | 16
CASSFEAVSSYEQYF | TRBV6-5 | . | TRBJ2-7 | 15
CAISDDRSSYEQYF | TRBV10-3 | . | TRBJ2-7 | 14
CASSPWTGQQETQYF | TRBV19 | . | TRBJ2-5 | 15
CASSSLGDTQYF | TRBV7-9 | once | TRBJ2-3 | 12
CASSFTFRVPSSGANVLTF | TRBV28 | . | TRBJ2-6 | 19
CASSPGEINQPQHF | TRBV7-9 | . | TRBJ1-5 | 14
CASSLAGTGPNYGYTF | TRBV5-1 | . | TRBJ1-2 | 16
CASSIDGPNTEAFF | TRBV19 | few | TRBJ1-1 | 14
CASSLGTSGGTDTQYF | TRBV7-2 | . | TRBJ2-3 | 16
CASSFFQGRNTIYF | TRBV7-2 | . | TRBJ1-3 | 14